This T cell receptor beta chain was found in a study of early T cells in non-severe SARS-CoV-2 infection (TCRdb year 2021). Background for the entire study: TCR sequencing used bulk RNA from unsorted whole blood, so alpha and beta chains could not be paired.

General study outcomes and caveats: Matching against VDJdb was skewed toward anti-spike CD8 responses, likely underestimated virus-specific expansions, and missed private and CD4 specificities.

On this clonotype itself: Its antigen specificity is not known. One base away there is no much larger clone; base qualities are not given.

Trimming costs V 3 bases and J 2 bases, and their ends lie 7 bases apart. As encoded in the germline V gene, CDR1 is KGHSH while CDR2 is LQKENI. Counted from cysteine to phenylalanine, this CDR3 has 13 amino acids. Solely the CDR3 DNA is kept, with 39 bases framed from the first base. A case-control design nested within a healthcare worker cohort in London, UK, was used, with weekly nasopharyngeal swab PCR tests and blood sampling performed. Between 23 and 31 March 2020, the week of the UK lockdown, healthcare workers were enrolled and then followed up weekly for as long as 16 weeks. Library preparation was by 5' RACE. Sequencing relied on a NextSeq 500. The TCR library protocol attached unique molecular identifiers to individual cDNA molecules to correct for sequencing error and PCR bias. Both TCR alpha and beta chains were sequenced, and tight co-correlation was observed between alpha and beta sequence abundances in each sample. The authors' pipeline ran thus. Decombinator V4 was used to annotate the V gene, J gene and CDR3 of the TCR sequences. TCRs were defined as expanded if a significant change between any two time points was detected under a Poisson model with p below 0.0001. TCR abundances were normalised to the total number of TCRs sequenced per sample and expressed as counts per million. MAIT TCRs were defined by TRAV1-2 paired with TRAJ12, TRAJ20 or TRAJ33, and iNKT TCRs by TRAV10 paired with TRAJ18. VDJdb, accessed 1 November 2021, was searched for CMV, EBV and SARS-CoV-2 annotated TCRs, excluding TCRs annotated for multiple antigens. The public sequencing data were trimmed at Q25 with fastp and processed into clonotypes with MiXCR by TCRdb, which kept only in-frame beta chains. One record per CDR3 amino acid sequence lists the most common genes and DNA. Clone size and V and J calls follow TCRdb, not the original study. The sample table holds roughly 41,000 distinct CDR3 sequences, of which 5% to 6.5% were seen once. Of the sample, roughly 25% falls within the top ten clones.

The V gene is TRBV18 and the J gene is TRBJ2-5; perhaps TRBD1 is the D gene, with 5 bases matching. The clonotype was recovered from an adult who was a healthcare worker with PCR-confirmed SARS-CoV-2 infection or an uninfected control (not recorded which). The specimen sequenced was whole blood. The CDR3 in this case is CASSPDRQETQYF. The bases read TGTGCCAGCTCACCTGACAGACAAGAGACCCAGTACTTC.